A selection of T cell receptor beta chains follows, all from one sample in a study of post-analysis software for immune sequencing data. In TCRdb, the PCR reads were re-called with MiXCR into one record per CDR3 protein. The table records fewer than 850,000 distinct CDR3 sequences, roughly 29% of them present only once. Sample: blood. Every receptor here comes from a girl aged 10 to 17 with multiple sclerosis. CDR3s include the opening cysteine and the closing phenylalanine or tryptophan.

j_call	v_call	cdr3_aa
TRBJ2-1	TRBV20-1	CSARVLPGSRFF
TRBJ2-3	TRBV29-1	CSLRQGLTTDTQYF
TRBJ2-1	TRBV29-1	CSVERLPSSYNEQFF
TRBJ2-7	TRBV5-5	CASSLERQPYEQYF
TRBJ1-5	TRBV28	CASSSPGQPNQPQHF
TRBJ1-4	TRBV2	CAARDRGHSNEKLFF
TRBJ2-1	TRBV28	CASSFLAGGNNEQFF
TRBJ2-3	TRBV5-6	CASSLGAAKQSQYF
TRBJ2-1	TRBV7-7	CASSSGTVGNEQFF
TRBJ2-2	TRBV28	CASSLIGDPNTGELFF
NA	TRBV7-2	CASSSETGYEQYF
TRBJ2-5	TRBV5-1	CASSQAGVETQYF
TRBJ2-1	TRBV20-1	CSARDLGGPALYEQFF
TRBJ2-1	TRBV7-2	CASSPGRFMASEQFF
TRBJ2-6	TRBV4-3	CANSQDHWVTGANVLTF
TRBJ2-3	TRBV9	CASSLGLAGETDTQYF
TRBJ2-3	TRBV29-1	CSGGQGGPDTQYF
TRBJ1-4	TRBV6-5	CASQQRGEKLFF
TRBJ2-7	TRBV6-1	CASSEALWVGLADFYEQYF
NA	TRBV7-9	CASSRAGGVPEQYF
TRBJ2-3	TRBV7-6	CASSFGQNTDTQYF
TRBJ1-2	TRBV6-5	CASSYSEIGRGYGYTF
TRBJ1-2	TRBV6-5	CASSYSTGGDGYTF
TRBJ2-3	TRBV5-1	CASNPFTPSTDTQYF
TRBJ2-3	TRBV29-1	CSVEGSSTDTQYF
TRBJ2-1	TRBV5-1	CASSVTSGGAGEQFF
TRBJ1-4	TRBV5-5	CASSNPGLPGKLFF
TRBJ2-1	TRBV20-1	CSARRGGAGGQDSEQFF
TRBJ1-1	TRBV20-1	CSAKTEGGTEAFF
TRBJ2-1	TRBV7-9	CASSPGTGLFF
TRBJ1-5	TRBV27	CASSSGNSNQPQHF
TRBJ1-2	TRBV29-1	CSVDGSGYTF
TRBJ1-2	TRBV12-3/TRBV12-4	CASSLAVGKRNGYTF
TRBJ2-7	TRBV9	CASSVGTGRTYEQYF
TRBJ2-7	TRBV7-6	CASSFGQSSSCEQYF
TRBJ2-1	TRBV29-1	CSVPRGTGGWDEQFF
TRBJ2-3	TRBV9	CASSARTSGAGTQYF
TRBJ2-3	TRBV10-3	CAISDWQGDRVDTQYF
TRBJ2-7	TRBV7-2	CANRTTLAGGGETRYF
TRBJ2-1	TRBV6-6	CASIPGPGVTYNEQFF
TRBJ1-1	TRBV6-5	CASSRLDRGRAFF
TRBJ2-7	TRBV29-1	CSVEETGSSYEQYF
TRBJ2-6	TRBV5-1	CASSPINGGPGANVLTF
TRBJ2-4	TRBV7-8	CASSLPEQGTIGSLAKNIQYF
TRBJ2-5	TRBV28	CASSLVVMGPPETQYF
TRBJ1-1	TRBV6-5	CASSYLLTGDTEAFF
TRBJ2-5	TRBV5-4	CASRPEGPRGETQYF
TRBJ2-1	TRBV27	CASSSRGLGKYNEQFF
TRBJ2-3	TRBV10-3	CAIRRQSTDTQYF
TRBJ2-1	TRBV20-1	CSARGRNEQFF
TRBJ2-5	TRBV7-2	CASSPSGALGLETQYF
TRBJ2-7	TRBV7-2	CASSPTSGSQYF
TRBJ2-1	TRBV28	CASSLTASSYNEQFF